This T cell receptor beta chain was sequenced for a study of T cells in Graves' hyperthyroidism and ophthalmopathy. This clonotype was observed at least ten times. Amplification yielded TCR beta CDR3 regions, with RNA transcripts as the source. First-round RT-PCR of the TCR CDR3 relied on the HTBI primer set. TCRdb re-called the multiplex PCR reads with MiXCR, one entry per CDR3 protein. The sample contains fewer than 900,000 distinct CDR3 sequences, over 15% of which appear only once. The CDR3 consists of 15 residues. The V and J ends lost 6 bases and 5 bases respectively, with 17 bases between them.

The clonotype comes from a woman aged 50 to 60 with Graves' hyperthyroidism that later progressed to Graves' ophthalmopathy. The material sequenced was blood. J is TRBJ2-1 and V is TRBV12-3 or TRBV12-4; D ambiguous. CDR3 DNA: TGTGCCAGCAGCACCTGGGGTCTAGTAAACAATGAGCAGTTCTTC. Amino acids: CASSTWGLVNNEQFF.